Sequencing of this T cell receptor beta chain was carried out in a study of cytomegalovirus exposure and HLA in healthy donors. V lost 5 bases and J 1 base, leaving 8 bases between the germline ends. The CDR3 contains 13 residues. The V gene's germline CDR1 is LNHDA and CDR2 SQIVND (reference sequence). PCR employed 60 Vbeta and 13 Jbeta primers. Profiling relied on immunoSEQ multiplex PCR, and the TCRdb table lists in-frame clones only, not all of them. The sample has about 150,000 clones; 60% to 85% are singletons. Sequences were obtained from PBMCs. This chain uses TRBV19 with TRBJ1-1; possible D gene TRBD1, 6 bases. The receptor was derived from a woman aged 25 to 39 in good health and CMV-seronegative. Here the CDR3 reads CASSWGQNTEAFF. The CDR3 DNA reads as TGTGCCAGTAGTTGGGGACAGAACACTGAAGCTTTCTTT.